The 17 T cell receptor beta chains reported below all come from one sample, sequenced in a study of T-cell memory formation after mild COVID-19. TCRdb ran MiXCR on the 5' RACE reads and lists one entry per CDR3 protein. In the table there are some 350,000 distinct CDR3 sequences, over 10% of which are singletons. Sequencing input: PBMCs or a T cell subset sorted from them (not recorded which). The receptor source for this set is a man aged 18-30 years who had mild COVID-19 (a few samples of this study predate the infection). Cell type and time point are not known.

This clonotype was observed a few times. The chain joins TRBV4-2 to TRBJ2-1; D ambiguous. Germline CDR1 and CDR2: LGHNA and YNFKEQ. V shed 1 base and J shed 5 bases, with 9 bases lying between them. The length of the CDR3 is 14 residues. The DNA of the CDR3 is TGTGCCAGCAGCCAAGTAGGCAGAAACAATGAGCAGTTCTTC. Translating it yields CASSQVGRNNEQFF.

The V gene is TRBV7-2, the J gene TRBJ2-7; perhaps TRBD2 as D (5 bases). Germline V gene sequence: CDR1 SGHTA, CDR2 FQGNSA. V was shortened by 3 bases and J by 0 bases, with 12 bases between the two germline ends. This CDR3 spans 15 amino acids. The CDR3 is CASSFLAGSSYEQYV. The CDR3 DNA is TGTGCCAGCAGCTTCCTCGCGGGTAGCTCCTACGAGCAGTACGTC.

This clonotype was counted between two and nine times. The J gene is TRBJ1-3, the V gene TRBV7-2; D gene uncertain. V was clipped by 5 bases and J by 0 bases, with 11 bases between them. Germline V gene data show CDR1 as SGHTA and CDR2 as FQGNSA. This CDR3 region has 15 residues. CDR3: CASSPDTYSGNTIYF. The CDR3 DNA follows: TGTGCCAGCAGCCCAGACACCTACTCTGGAAACACCATATATTTT.

This clonotype has only a few counts. The V and J genes are TRBV7-2 and TRBJ2-3; D unresolved. There are 14 residues in the CDR3. From germline, CDR1 is SGHTA and CDR2 FQGNSA. Trimming took 0 bases from V and 4 from J, leaving 8 bases between them. DNA of the CDR3: TGTGCCAGCAGCTTAGCGGTGTCCCCAGATACGCAGTATTTT. Amino acid sequence: CASSLAVSPDTQYF.

This clonotype was recorded a few times. J is TRBJ1-5 and V is TRBV29-1; no reliable D call. The CDR3 has 14 amino acids. With 3 bases removed from V and 7 bases from J, the gap between germline ends came to 16 bases. Germline V gene sequence: CDR1 SQVTM, CDR2 ANQGSEA. In DNA, the CDR3 is TGCAGCGTTGAGTCCGCGGAGGGAGGACAGCCCCAGCATTTT. It translates to CSVESAEGGQPQHF.

This clonotype has only a few counts. V is TRBV12-3 or TRBV12-4 and J is TRBJ1-5; 9 bases agree with TRBD1. This CDR3 is 14 amino acids long. Losses at the gene ends were 6 bases for V and 3 bases for J; bases not matched to a gene: 3. The chain's CDR3 is CASSRTGDNQPQHF. CDR3 DNA: TGTGCCAGCAGCAGGACAGGGGACAATCAGCCCCAGCATTTT.

The gene calls are TRBV7-2 and TRBJ1-3; maybe TRBD1 (5 bases). Germline V gives CDR1 SGHTA, CDR2 FQGNSA. V was clipped by 5 bases and J by 0 bases, with 17 bases between them. This CDR3 spans 17 amino acids. Here the CDR3 reads CASSRQTGWDSGNTIYF. DNA of the CDR3: TGTGCCAGCAGCCGACAGACGGGGTGGGACTCTGGAAACACCATATATTTT.

This chain uses TRBV20-1 with TRBJ1-4; D possibly corresponds to TRBD1 (5 bases). The CDR3 is 16 amino acids. V lost 1 base, J lost 3 bases, and 15 bases lay in between. CDR1 and CDR2 (germline): DFQATT, SNEGSKA (reference sequence). Here the CDR3 reads CSARGSRGRSNEKLFF. CDR3 coding DNA: TGCAGTGCTAGAGGTTCCCGGGGGAGATCTAATGAAAAACTGTTTTTT.

Ten or more counts support this clonotype. This chain uses TRBV7-8 with TRBJ2-3; unclear D gene. The germline CDR1 and CDR2 sequences are SGHVS and FQNEAQ. This CDR3 is built from 15 residues. Between the trimmed V and J ends, which lost 3 bases and 5 bases, there was a span of 15 bases. The CDR3 spells CASSFGHMIGDTQYF. The CDR3, as DNA: TGTGCCAGCAGCTTTGGCCACATGATCGGAGATACGCAGTATTTT.

This clonotype showed up just a few times. V is TRBV12-3 or TRBV12-4 and J is TRBJ2-7; a weak D match, TRBD2 (6 bases). The CDR3 covers 13 residues. The V end lost 2 bases, the J end lost 3 bases, and 8 bases lay between the germline ends. The CDR3 region has the DNA TGTGCCAGCAGTTTAACTAGCTTCTACGAGCAGTACTTC. Amino acids: CASSLTSFYEQYF.

In its sample, this clonotype was seen many times. Here the CDR3 reads CSVQGGNTEAFF. The CDR3 nucleotides are TGCAGCGTGCAAGGGGGGAACACTGAAGCTTTCTTT. V usage is TRBV29-1 and J usage is TRBJ1-1, with D maybe TRBD1 (6 bases). Germline CDR1 and CDR2: SQVTM and ANQGSEA. V shed 6 bases and J shed 1 base, with 9 bases lying between them. The CDR3 covers 12 residues. The whole variable domain, remainder taken from reference TRBV29-1 and TRBJ1-1, is SAVISQKPSRDICQRGTSLTIQCQVDSQVTMMFWYRQQPGQSLTLIATANQGSEATYESGFVIDKFPISRPNLTFSTLTVSNMSPEDSSIYLCSVQGGNTEAFFGQGTRLTVV.

The sample holds a few counts of this clonotype. The chain combines TRBV7-9 with TRBJ1-1; D is perhaps TRBD1 (5 bases). This CDR3 has 12 amino acids. In germline, CDR1 is SEHNR, CDR2 FQNEAQ (reference sequence). Trimming cost V 3 bases and J 10 bases, with 12 bases left between them. The CDR3 here is CASSLWGEPAFF. CDR3 bases: TGTGCCAGCAGCTTGTGGGGGGAACCAGCTTTCTTT.

The chain employs TRBV10-2 and TRBJ2-7, with D uncertain. V lost 6 bases and J 4 bases, leaving 19 bases between the germline ends. The CDR3 is 15 residues long. CDR1 and CDR2 from the germline V gene are WSHSY and SAAADI. CDR3 protein: CASRARADVGYEQYF. CDR3 sequence (DNA): TGCGCCAGCAGGGCCCGGGCGGACGTGGGGTACGAGCAGTACTTC.

The chain has TRBV7-8 and TRBJ1-1, with TRBD1 matching 7 bases. There are 15 residues in the CDR3. Looked up from germline, CDR1 is SGHVS and CDR2 is FQNEAQ. With V trimmed by 0 bases and J by 6 bases, 7 bases remained unmatched. CDR3: CASSLAVDRRAEAFF. CDR3 bases: TGTGCCAGCAGCTTAGCCGTGGACAGGCGAGCTGAAGCTTTCTTT.

The gene calls are TRBV5-1 and TRBJ2-7; TRBD2 is a possible D gene (6 bases). V was cut by 4 bases and J by 3 bases, with 14 bases left in between. This CDR3 is 14 amino acids long. CDR1 SGHRS and CDR2 YFSETQ come from the germline V gene. CDR3 in amino acids: CASSKGTEDYEQYV. The CDR3 DNA follows: TGCGCCAGCAGCAAAGGGACTGAGGACTACGAGCAGTACGTC.

The chain combines TRBV4-2 with TRBJ2-4, with no clear D. The CDR3 runs to 13 residues. Germline CDR1 LGHNA, CDR2 YNFKEQ. With 0 bases removed from V and 11 bases from J, the gap between germline ends came to 11 bases. The CDR3 reads CASSQDRSVVQYF. In DNA, the CDR3 is TGTGCCAGCAGCCAAGACAGGTCGGTCGTTCAGTACTTC.

A few counts support this clonotype. This chain links TRBV5-1 with TRBJ2-6; no clear D. V was clipped by 0 bases and J by 2 bases, with 6 bases between them. The CDR3 is made up of 15 amino acids. CDR1 is SGHRS and CDR2 is YFSETQ in the germline V gene. CDR3 nucleotides: TGCGCCAGCAGCTTGGTAGGCGCTGGGGCCAACGTCCTGACTTTC. Amino acid sequence: CASSLVGAGANVLTF.